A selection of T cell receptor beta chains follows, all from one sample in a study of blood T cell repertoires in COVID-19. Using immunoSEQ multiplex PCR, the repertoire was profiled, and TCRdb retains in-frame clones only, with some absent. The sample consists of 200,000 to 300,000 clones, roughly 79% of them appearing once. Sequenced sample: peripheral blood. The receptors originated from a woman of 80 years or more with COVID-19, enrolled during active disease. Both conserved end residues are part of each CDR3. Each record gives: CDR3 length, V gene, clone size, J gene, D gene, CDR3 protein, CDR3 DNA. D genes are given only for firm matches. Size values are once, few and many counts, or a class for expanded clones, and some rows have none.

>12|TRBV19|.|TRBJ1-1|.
CASSRRGPEAFF
TGTGCCAGTAGTCGAAGGGGCCCTGAAGCTTTCTTT
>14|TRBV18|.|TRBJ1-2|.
CASSPRLTDYGYTF
TGTGCCAGCTCACCACGATTAACTGACTATGGCTACACCTTC
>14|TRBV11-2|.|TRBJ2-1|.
CASSLRGRTDEQFF
TGTGCCAGCAGCTTACGGGGGAGGACCGATGAGCAGTTCTTC
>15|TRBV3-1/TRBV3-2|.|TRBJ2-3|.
CASSGRTVGTDTQYF
TGTGCCAGCAGTGGACGGACTGTTGGCACAGATACGCAGTATTTT
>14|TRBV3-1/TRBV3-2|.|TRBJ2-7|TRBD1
CASSQPGQTYEQYF
TGTGCCAGCAGCCAACCGGGACAGACCTACGAGCAGTACTTC
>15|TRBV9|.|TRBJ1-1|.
CASSVDPGPNTEAFF
TGTGCCAGCAGCGTAGATCCAGGTCCGAACACTGAAGCTTTCTTT
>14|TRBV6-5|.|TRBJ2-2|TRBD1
CASSRNRGTGELFF
TGTGCCAGCAGCCGGAACAGGGGCACGGGGGAGCTGTTTTTT
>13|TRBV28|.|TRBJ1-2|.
CASSPGTFVGYTF
TGTGCCAGCAGTCCCGGGACTTTTGTCGGCTACACCTTC
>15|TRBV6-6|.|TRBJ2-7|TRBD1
CASSLGTGGPDEQYF
TGTGCCAGCAGTCTGGGGACAGGGGGTCCAGACGAGCAGTACTTC
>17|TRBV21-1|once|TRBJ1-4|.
CASSKLRIGGEDEKLFF
TGTGCCAGCAGCAAACTTAGAATTGGGGGCGAAGATGAAAAACTGTTTTTT
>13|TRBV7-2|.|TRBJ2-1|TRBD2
CASRGGGVDEQFF
TGTGCCAGCCGGGGGGGCGGGGTTGATGAGCAGTTCTTC
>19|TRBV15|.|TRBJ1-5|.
CATSRDYVTGLYSNQPQHF
TGTGCCACCAGCAGAGATTATGTCACAGGCCTATATAGCAATCAGCCCCAGCATTTT
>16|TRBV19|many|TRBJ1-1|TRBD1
CASSYRTGNRNTEAFF
TGTGCCAGTAGTTATCGGACAGGGAATAGAAACACTGAAGCTTTCTTT
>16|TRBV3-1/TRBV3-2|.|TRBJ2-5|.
CASSQEGLGLQETQYF
TGTGCCAGCAGCCAAGAGGGGTTGGGACTCCAAGAGACCCAGTACTTC
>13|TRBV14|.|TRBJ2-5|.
CASSQGGWETQYF
TGTGCCAGCAGCCAAGGCGGGTGGGAGACCCAGTACTTC
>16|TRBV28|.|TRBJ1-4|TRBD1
CASKEGQAATNEKLFF
TGTGCCAGCAAGGAGGGACAGGCGGCAACTAATGAAAAACTGTTTTTT
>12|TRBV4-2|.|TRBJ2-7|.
CASKYSGGEQYF
TGTGCCAGCAAATACTCCGGAGGGGAGCAGTACTTC
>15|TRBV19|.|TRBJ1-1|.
CASSSLRGGHTEAFF
TGTGCCAGTAGTTCCCTCCGGGGTGGGCACACTGAAGCTTTCTTT
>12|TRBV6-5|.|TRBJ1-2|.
CASTPGHRGYTF
TGTGCCAGCACCCCTGGACACCGCGGCTACACCTTC
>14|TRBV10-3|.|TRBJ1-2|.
CAIRDSRGNYGYTF
TGTGCCATCAGGGATAGTCGGGGTAACTATGGCTACACCTTC
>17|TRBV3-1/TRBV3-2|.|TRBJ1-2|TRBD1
CASSPTPRDRGFYGYTF
TGTGCCAGCAGCCCTACCCCCCGGGACAGGGGCTTCTATGGCTACACCTTC
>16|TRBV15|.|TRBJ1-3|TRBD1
CATSRGRTGSGNTIYF
TGTGCCACCAGCAGAGGGCGGACAGGGAGTGGAAACACCATATATTTT
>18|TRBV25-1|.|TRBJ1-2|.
CASSETVPQGLANYGYTF
TGTGCCAGCAGTGAAACGGTTCCTCAGGGTTTAGCTAACTATGGCTACACCTTC
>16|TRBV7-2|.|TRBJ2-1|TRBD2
CASSLMWLAGGNEQFF
TGTGCCAGCAGCCTAATGTGGCTAGCGGGGGGGAATGAGCAGTTCTTC
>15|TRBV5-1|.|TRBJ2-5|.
CASSRSSAGRETQYF
TGCGCCAGCAGCCGGTCTAGCGCGGGCAGGGAGACCCAGTACTTC
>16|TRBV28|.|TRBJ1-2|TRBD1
CASSSQWLGTARGYTF
TGTGCCAGCAGCTCCCAATGGTTGGGGACAGCTCGAGGCTACACCTTC
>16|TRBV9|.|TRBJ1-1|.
CASSVALYSGDTEAFF
TGTGCCAGCAGCGTAGCTCTTTACTCCGGGGACACTGAAGCTTTCTTT
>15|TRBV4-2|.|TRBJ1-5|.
CASSQDSTGNQPQHF
TGTGCCAGCAGCCAAGATAGCACGGGTAATCAGCCCCAGCATTTT
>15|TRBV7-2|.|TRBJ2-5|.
CASSETNRQQETQYF
TGTGCCAGCAGCGAGACGAACCGACAGCAAGAGACCCAGTACTTC
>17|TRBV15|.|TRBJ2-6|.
CATSRDGSYSGANVLTF
TGCGCCACCAGCAGAGATGGGAGTTACTCTGGGGCCAACGTCCTGACTTTC
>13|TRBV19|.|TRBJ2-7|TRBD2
CASSIGLAGEQYF
TGTGCCAGTAGTATAGGACTAGCGGGCGAGCAGTACTTC
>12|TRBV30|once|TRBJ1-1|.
CAWSDRDTEAFF
TGTGCCTGGAGTGACAGGGACACTGAAGCTTTCTTT
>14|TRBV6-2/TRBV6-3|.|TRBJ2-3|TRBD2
CASSSSGRGDTQYF
TGTGCCAGCAGTTCCAGCGGGAGAGGAGATACGCAGTATTTT
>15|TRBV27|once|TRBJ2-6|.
CASSFVSLGANVLTF
TGTGCCAGCAGTTTTGTTTCTCTGGGGGCCAACGTCCTGACTTTC
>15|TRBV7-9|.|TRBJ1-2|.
CASSLSAGANYGYTF
TGTGCCAGCAGCTTAAGTGCAGGGGCTAACTATGGCTACACCTTC
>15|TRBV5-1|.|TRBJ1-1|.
CASSPWAGARTEAFF
TGCGCCAGCAGCCCCTGGGCGGGGGCGCGGACTGAAGCTTTCTTT
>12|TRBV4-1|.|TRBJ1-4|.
CASFGGSEKLFF
TGCGCCAGCTTCGGGGGTTCTGAAAAACTGTTTTTT
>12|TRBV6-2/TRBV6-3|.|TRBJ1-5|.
CASSSPNQPQHF
TGTGCCAGCAGTTCCCCAAATCAGCCCCAGCATTTT
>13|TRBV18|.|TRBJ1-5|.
CASSPGGNQPQHF
TGTGCCAGCTCACCAGGGGGGAATCAGCCCCAGCATTTT
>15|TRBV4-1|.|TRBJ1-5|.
CASSHFAEANQPQHF
TGCGCCAGCAGCCACTTTGCCGAAGCAAATCAGCCCCAGCATTTT
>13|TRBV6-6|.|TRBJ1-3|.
CASSPHSGNTIYF
TGTGCCAGCAGCCCCCATTCCGGAAACACCATATATTTT
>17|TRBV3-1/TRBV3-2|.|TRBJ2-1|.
CASSQELLGQEEPEQFF
TGTGCCAGCAGCCAAGAACTCCTTGGGCAGGAGGAGCCAGAGCAGTTCTTC
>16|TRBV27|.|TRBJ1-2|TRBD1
CASSSRAGQGAYGYTF
TGTGCCAGCAGTTCAAGGGCAGGACAGGGAGCCTATGGCTACACCTTC
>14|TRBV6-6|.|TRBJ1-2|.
CASSYSRRVEGYTF
TGTGCCAGCAGTTACTCCCGCAGGGTGGAAGGCTACACCTTC
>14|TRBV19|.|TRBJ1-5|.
CASRGAYSNQPQHF
TGTGCCAGTAGGGGGGCCTATAGCAATCAGCCCCAGCATTTT
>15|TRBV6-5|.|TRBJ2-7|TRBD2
CASILFGRGSYEQYF
TGTGCCAGCATTCTCTTTGGGCGGGGGTCCTACGAGCAGTACTTC
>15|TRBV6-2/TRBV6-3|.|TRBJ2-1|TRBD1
CASSRAYRGEDEQFF
TGTGCCAGCAGTCGAGCTTACAGGGGCGAGGATGAGCAGTTCTTC
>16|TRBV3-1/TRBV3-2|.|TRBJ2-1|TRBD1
CASSQPTGVGATEQFF
TGTGCCAGCAGCCAGCCGACAGGGGTGGGGGCGACGGAGCAGTTCTTC
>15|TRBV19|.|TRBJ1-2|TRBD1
CASSQPRQGAKGYTF
TGTGCCAGTAGTCAACCAAGACAGGGGGCTAAAGGCTACACCTTC
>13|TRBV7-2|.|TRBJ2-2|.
CASSATGIGELFF
TGTGCCAGCAGCGCAACAGGGATCGGGGAGCTGTTTTTT
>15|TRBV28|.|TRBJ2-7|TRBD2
CASSISGTLGYEQYF
TGTGCCAGCTCCATAAGCGGGACGTTGGGGTACGAGCAGTACTTC
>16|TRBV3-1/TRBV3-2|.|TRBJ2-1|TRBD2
CASSTSLAPPYNEQFF
TGTGCCAGCAGCACGTCACTAGCGCCACCTTACAATGAGCAGTTCTTC
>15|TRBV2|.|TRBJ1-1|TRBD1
CASSDQGVGNTEAFF
TGTGCCAGCAGTGATCAGGGGGTGGGGAACACTGAAGCTTTCTTT
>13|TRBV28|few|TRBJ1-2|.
CASSRQVPYGYTF
TGTGCCAGCAGTCGACAGGTCCCTTATGGCTACACCTTC
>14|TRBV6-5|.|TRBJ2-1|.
CASSSYLLGNEQFF
TGTGCCAGCAGTTCCTACCTACTAGGCAATGAGCAGTTCTTC